Below are 25 T cell receptor beta chains sequenced from a single sample in a study of cytomegalovirus exposure and HLA in healthy donors. Primers for the PCR totalled 60 Vbeta and 13 Jbeta. Sequenced by immunoSEQ multiplex PCR; TCRdb stores in-frame clones only, minus some. The sample contains 180,000 or so clones, 77% of which appear only once. Sequences were obtained from PBMCs. The receptors originated from a man aged 18 to 30 in good health and CMV-seronegative.

This clone was observed once. This rearrangement joins TRBV29-1 to TRBJ1-2; D may be TRBD1 (5 bases). Looked up from germline, CDR1 is SQVTM and CDR2 is ANQGSEA. V was pared by 1 base and J by 4 bases, with 13 bases between. This CDR3 region has 14 residues. Here the CDR3 DNA reads TGCAGCGTTGAAGGGGGGGATACCGCCTATGGCTACACCTTC. It specifies CSVEGGDTAYGYTF.

This chain connects TRBV7-9 to TRBJ2-7, with 11 bases identical to TRBD1. The CDR3 spans 15 residues. Trimming removed 5 bases from V and 3 bases from J; junction bases left unmatched: 6. CDR1 and CDR2 from the germline V gene are SEHNR and FQNEAQ (reference sequence). The CDR3 loop reads CASSPRGQGDYEQYF. CDR3 in DNA: TGTGCCAGCAGCCCTCGGGGACAGGGGGACTACGAGCAGTACTTC.

This chain joins TRBV6-6 and TRBJ2-7, with TRBD1 matching 8 bases. Germline V gene sequence: CDR1 MNHNY, CDR2 SVGAGI (reference sequence). The CDR3 totals 14 residues. Unmatched junction bases numbered 3, after V lost 2 bases and J lost 3 bases. CDR3 DNA: TGTGCCAGCAGTTACCGGGACAGGATCTACGAGCAGTACTTC. It yields the protein CASSYRDRIYEQYF.

The CDR3 loop reads CASSYRGSSGANVLTF. In nucleotides, the CDR3 is TGTGCCAGCAGCTACCGGGGGAGCTCTGGGGCCAACGTCCTGACTTTC. The V gene is TRBV7-2, the J gene TRBJ2-6; a weak D match, TRBD2 (6 bases). Germline CDR1 SGHTA, CDR2 FQGNSA. Trimming left V 4 bases short and J 0 bases short, with 10 bases between. The CDR3 has 16 residues.

The rearrangement uses TRBV11-3 and TRBJ2-2; 7 nucleotides match TRBD1. CDR3 length: 17 amino acids. V lost 0 bases to trimming and J lost 0 bases; unmatched junction nucleotides: 4. Germline V gene data show CDR1 as SGHNT and CDR2 as YENEEA. CDR3 nucleotides: TGTGCCAGCAGCTTAGACTGGGACAGTTCGAACACCGGGGAGCTGTTTTTT. Translation: CASSLDWDSSNTGELFF.

The chain combines TRBV7-9 with TRBJ2-1; the match to TRBD2 covers 7 bases. Germline V gene sequence: CDR1 SEHNR, CDR2 FQNEAQ (reference sequence). This CDR3 contains 16 residues. J lost 8 bases, V lost 3 bases, and 13 bases had no gene match. This chain's CDR3 is CASSLGGLLRRDEQFF. Written as DNA, the CDR3 is TGTGCCAGCAGCTTGGGGGGACTACTGCGGCGCGATGAGCAGTTCTTC.

This chain uses TRBV7-9 with TRBJ2-7, with 7 bases aligning to TRBD2. This CDR3 contains 13 residues. CDR1 and CDR2 from the germline V gene are SEHNR and FQNEAQ (reference sequence). The V gene end was trimmed by 5 bases and the J gene end by 6 bases; junction bases not matched to a gene: 7. Written as DNA, the CDR3 is TGTGCCAGCAGCCGTAGGGGCGGGGGCGAGCAGTACTTC. This translates into CASSRRGGGEQYF.

V gene TRBV6-5 combines with J gene TRBJ2-1, with 7 bases identical to TRBD1. J lost 5 bases, V lost 6 bases, and 7 bases had no gene match. Looked up from germline, CDR1 is MNHEY and CDR2 is SVGAGI. The CDR3 consists of 14 residues. In nucleotides, the CDR3 is TGTGCCAGCAGGGGGACAGCAGGGGACAATGAGCAGTTCTTC. Translating it yields CASRGTAGDNEQFF.

This clone was seen just once. This rearrangement joins TRBV15 to TRBJ1-1; TRBD1 matches at 8 bases. Germline trimming cut 0 bases from V and 4 bases from J; bases unmatched to any gene: 4. The CDR3 is made up of 15 amino acids. CDR1 and CDR2 (germline): LNHNV, YYDKDF (reference sequence). The CDR3 nucleotides read TGTGCCACCAGCAGAGATCTGGACAGGGCCACTGAAGCTTTCTTT. It specifies CATSRDLDRATEAFF.

The J gene is TRBJ1-3, the V gene TRBV7-8; TRBD1 matches at 7 bases. Germline CDR1 SGHVS, CDR2 FQNEAQ. V lost 2 bases to trimming and J lost 3 bases; unmatched junction nucleotides: 10. There are 17 residues in the CDR3. CDR3 coding DNA: TGTGCCAGCAGCTTACCTAGGACAGGAGATCTTGGAAACACCATATATTTT. Its translation: CASSLPRTGDLGNTIYF.

The chain joins TRBV5-3 to TRBJ1-1; 9 positions match TRBD1. TRBV5-3 qualifies as an ORF whose function is uncertain. The length of the CDR3 is 15 residues. Trimming took 5 bases from V and 0 from J; bases not matched to a gene: 5. CDR3 in amino acids: CARRRTGDMNTEAFF. CDR3 nucleotides: TGTGCCAGAAGGAGGACAGGGGACATGAACACTGAAGCTTTCTTT.

The V gene is TRBV7-9, the J gene TRBJ1-1; 8 positions match TRBD1. With V trimmed by 5 bases and J by 7 bases, 9 bases remained unmatched. The germline V gene has CDR1 SEHNR and CDR2 FQNEAQ (reference sequence). The CDR3 length is 14 residues. This CDR3 is CASSLGQGSNEAFF. CDR3 DNA sequence: TGTGCCAGCAGCCTAGGACAGGGCTCTAATGAAGCTTTCTTT.

This rearrangement joins TRBV18 to TRBJ2-5; D may be TRBD2 (5 bases). The CDR3 has 16 amino acids. The germline gives CDR1 KGHSH, CDR2 LQKENI. V was clipped by 0 bases and J by 2 bases, with 13 bases between them. The CDR3 here is CASSPPFLASQETQYF. In DNA form, the CDR3 reads TGTGCCAGCTCACCACCTTTTCTAGCCTCACAAGAGACCCAGTACTTC.

Only a few counts were recorded for this clone. This chain joins TRBV4-3 and TRBJ2-3, with D perhaps matching TRBD2 (5 bases). Germline lookup yields CDR1 LGHNA and CDR2 YSLEER. The CDR3 is 11 residues long. With 1 base removed from V and 9 bases from J, the gap between germline ends came to 5 bases. The CDR3 reads CASSQGGTQYF. CDR3 DNA: TGCGCCAGCAGCCAAGGAGGGACGCAGTATTTT.

The V and J genes are TRBV15 and TRBJ1-1; 7 nucleotides match TRBD1. Trimming took 4 bases from V and 0 from J; bases not matched to a gene: 5. The CDR3 runs 15 residues. CDR1 is LNHNV and CDR2 is YYDKDF in the germline V gene (reference sequence). The CDR3 is CATSTRQGLNTEAFF. CDR3 nucleotide sequence: TGTGCCACCAGCACTAGACAGGGTCTGAACACTGAAGCTTTCTTT. Variable domain in full (rest from reference TRBV15 and TRBJ1-1): DAMVIQNPRYQVTQFGKPVTLSCSQTLNHNVMYWYQQKSSQAPKLLFHYYDKDFNNEADTPDNFQSRRPNTSFCFLDIRSPGLGDTAMYLCATSTRQGLNTEAFFGQGTRLTVV.

This clone has more than one count but fewer than ten. V gene TRBV7-2 combines with J gene TRBJ2-3; 7 bases are a match to TRBD1. The CDR3 extends over 15 amino acids. Germline CDR1 and CDR2: SGHTA and FQGNSA. V gave up 5 bases and J gave up 0 bases; unmatched junction bases: 5. Written as DNA, the CDR3 is TGTGCCAGCAGCGCCGACAGGGTTAGCACAGATACGCAGTATTTT. This gives the protein CASSADRVSTDTQYF.

In its sample, this clone was seen once. The chain combines TRBV9 with TRBJ1-2, with D possibly TRBD1 on 6 matching bases. Looked up from germline, CDR1 is SGDLS and CDR2 is YYNGEE. V lost 0 bases and J lost 4, with 22 bases in between. CDR3 length equals 18 residues. CDR3: CASSVEPMTGQRLYGYTF. CDR3 in DNA: TGTGCCAGCAGCGTAGAGCCCATGACGGGACAACGACTCTATGGCTACACCTTC.

The chain links TRBV30 to TRBJ1-2; 7 nucleotides match TRBD1. Germline-derived CDR1 and CDR2 are GTSNPN and SVGIG (reference sequence). The CDR3 extends over 14 amino acids. J gave up 4 bases and V 0 bases, and 5 bases lay outside the gene matches. CDR3 DNA sequence: TGTGCCTGGAGTGTAACAGGGGATACCTATGGCTACACCTTC. It specifies CAWSVTGDTYGYTF.

The chain carries TRBV5-4 and TRBJ2-4, with TRBD1 matching 7 bases. Germline V gene lookup returns CDR1 SGHNT and CDR2 YYREEE (reference sequence). V trimming: 4 bases; J trimming: 6 bases; junction bases outside the gene matches: 13. The CDR3 is 16 amino acids. CDR3 in amino acids: CASSTRSRGSVNIQYF. In DNA, the CDR3 is TGTGCCAGCAGCACCCGATCCAGGGGGTCGGTAAACATTCAGTACTTC.

V usage is TRBV11-3 and J usage is TRBJ2-7; D is ambiguous. V was trimmed by 7 bases and J by 2 bases, leaving 12 bases between them. This CDR3 spans 13 amino acids. Germline lookup yields CDR1 SGHNT and CDR2 YENEEA. CDR3 DNA: TGTGCCAGCAATGCTGGCGGTCCCTACGAGCAGTACTTC. Encoded protein: CASNAGGPYEQYF.

The V gene is TRBV15, the J gene TRBJ2-7, with 7 bases fitting TRBD1. Germline V gene sequence: CDR1 LNHNV, CDR2 YYDKDF (reference sequence). This CDR3 has 14 residues. V lost 1 base, J lost 5 bases, and 5 bases stayed unmatched. The CDR3 sequence is CATSRVDRVDEQYF. The CDR3, as DNA: TGTGCCACCAGCAGAGTCGACAGGGTCGACGAGCAGTACTTC.

This chain uses TRBV6-5 with TRBJ2-3, with TRBD2 identical over 13 bases. J was trimmed by 4 bases and V by 10 bases; bases with no gene match: 8. Germline lookup yields CDR1 MNHEY and CDR2 SVGAGI. The CDR3 has 15 amino acids. The CDR3 is CATSPGTSGADTQYF. In nucleotides, the CDR3 is TGTGCCACCAGCCCCGGGACTAGCGGGGCAGATACGCAGTATTTT.

V usage is TRBV29-1 and J usage is TRBJ2-3; D might be TRBD1 (6 bases). Per germline, CDR1 SQVTM and CDR2 ANQGSEA. The CDR3 consists of 13 residues. Trimming removed 6 bases from V and 4 bases from J, with 14 bases in between. The CDR3 DNA sequence: TGCAGCGTGGACGCAGGGGCACCAGATACGCAGTATTTT. Protein: CSVDAGAPDTQYF.

This chain uses TRBV7-9 with TRBJ1-1; D unresolved. This CDR3 has 11 amino acids. Trimming took off 6 bases at V and 1 base at J, with 3 bases between the two ends. Per germline, CDR1 SEHNR and CDR2 FQNEAQ (reference sequence). CDR3 DNA: TGTGCCAGCAGTCAGAACACTGAAGCTTTCTTT. It is translated as CASSQNTEAFF.

This rearrangement joins TRBV11-3 to TRBJ2-7; 8 bases line up with TRBD1. Germline V gene lookup returns CDR1 SGHNT and CDR2 YENEEA. After removal of 7 bases from V and 4 bases from J, the junction contained 9 bases not matched to a gene. The CDR3 extends over 14 amino acids. The CDR3 region is CASTSRQGAYEQYF. DNA of the CDR3: TGTGCCAGCACCAGTCGGCAGGGGGCTTACGAGCAGTACTTC.